The TCR beta chain under discussion was sequenced for a study of vaccination effects on CD4 cells after COVID-19. Overall study results and limits: Small numbers of convalescent patients limited the study. It also lacked early post-infection timepoints.

ViraFEST expansion of antigen-specific CD4+ T cells with viral peptide pools preceded sequencing. CD4+ T cell isolation took place after about nine days of culture. This person caught SARS-CoV-2 sometime from March to December 2020, and PCR testing confirmed the infection. The CDR3 sequence is 17 residues long. V trimming: 2 bases; J trimming: 1 base; junction bases outside the gene matches: 7. Germline assignment: CDR1 KGHSH and CDR2 LQKENI. TCRdb's copy holds only in-frame clones and misses some; the assay was immunoSEQ multiplex PCR. The table records about 45,000 clones, approximately 70% of them present only once. This clone was found a few times. What it binds is not known.

The sample in question was CD4+ T cells from PBMCs cultured with a peptide pool, obtained before COVID-19 vaccination. The origin of this receptor is a human donor who had a prior SARS-CoV-2 infection. This chain uses TRBV18 with TRBJ1-1; 10 nucleotides line up with TRBD1. CDR3 residues: CASSPVIGTGENTEAFF. CDR3 coding DNA: TGTGCCAGCTCACCAGTGATTGGGACAGGGGAGAACACTGAAGCTTTCTTT.